The 29 T cell receptor beta chains presented below share a single source sample, sequenced in a study of blood T cell repertoires in COVID-19. Sequenced by immunoSEQ multiplex PCR; TCRdb stores in-frame clones only, minus some. The table has 60,000 to 70,000 clones, around 85% seen once; the top ten hold approximately 15%. Sequenced: peripheral blood. The receptors were sampled from a man between 40 and 49 years old with COVID-19, enrolled during active disease.

This sequence joins TRBV5-1 and TRBJ1-1; tentatively, D is TRBD1 (6 bases). Germline-derived CDR1 and CDR2 are SGHRS and YFSETQ. The CDR3 contains 14 residues. V was clipped by 7 bases and J by 4 bases, with 17 bases between them. The CDR3 nucleotides read TGCGCCAGCGCCCTGACAGGCGTAAGCACTGAAGCTTTCTTT. Its protein product is CASALTGVSTEAFF. Filled out from reference TRBV5-1 and TRBJ1-1, the complete variable domain reads KAGVTQTPRYLIKTRGQQVTLSCSPISGHRSVSWYQQTPGQGLQFLFEYFSETQRNKGNFPGRFSGRQFSNSRSEMNVSTLELGDSALYLCASALTGVSTEAFFGQGTRLTVV.

The V and J genes are TRBV4-1 and TRBJ2-3; no reliable D call. The CDR3 length is 15 residues. Germline V gene sequence: CDR1 MGHRA, CDR2 YSYEKL. Trimming took off 4 bases at V and 0 bases at J, with 11 bases between the two ends. The CDR3 spells CASSRSDRSTDTQYF. The DNA for the CDR3 is TGCGCCAGCAGCCGAAGCGACCGTAGCACAGATACGCAGTATTTT.

The V gene is TRBV27, the J gene TRBJ2-3, with a possible D match to TRBD1 (5 bases). V was cut by 6 bases and J by 4 bases, with 17 bases left in between. CDR3 length equals 15 residues. Germline assignment: CDR1 MNHEY and CDR2 SMNVEV (reference sequence). The CDR3, as DNA: TGTGCCAGCAGCTCAAGCAGGGTTCGTTCAGATACGCAGTATTTT. It yields the protein CASSSSRVRSDTQYF.

This clone was counted once. V and J are TRBV6-5 and TRBJ2-7; D perhaps matches TRBD2 (5 bases). This CDR3 has 15 residues. Looked up from germline, CDR1 is MNHEY and CDR2 is SVGAGI. V lost 3 bases to trimming and J lost 3 bases, with 15 bases between them. CDR3 amino acids: CASSYQPTGNYEQYF. CDR3 sequence (DNA): TGTGCCAGCAGTTATCAACCCACGGGAAACTACGAGCAGTACTTC.

This chain links TRBV28 with TRBJ2-2; maybe TRBD2 (6 bases). Trimming took off 6 bases at V and 7 bases at J, with 18 bases between the two ends. From germline, CDR1 is MDHEN and CDR2 SYDVKM. The CDR3 covers 15 residues. CDR3 protein: CASRPIGTQLGELFF. CDR3 sequence (DNA): TGTGCCAGCAGACCAATCGGGACTCAACTCGGGGAGCTGTTTTTT.

This chain connects TRBV10-1 to TRBJ2-5; no firm D call. Looked up from germline, CDR1 is WNHNN and CDR2 is SYGVQD (reference sequence). V was cut by 6 bases and J by 5 bases, with 13 bases left in between. The CDR3 contains 13 residues. CDR3 sequence: CASRPTGGETQYF. DNA for the CDR3: TGCGCCAGCAGACCCACGGGTGGGGAGACCCAGTACTTC.

V is TRBV27 and J is TRBJ2-3; 8 nucleotides align to TRBD2. Germline loops: CDR1 MNHEY, CDR2 SMNVEV (reference sequence). Unmatched junction bases numbered 15, after V lost 4 bases and J lost 0 bases. The CDR3 is 19 amino acids. The CDR3 region has the DNA TGTGCCAGCAGTTCCCCCCCCAGCGGGGGTCGGGCTAGCACAGATACGCAGTATTTT. This codes for CASSSPPSGGRASTDTQYF.

This chain connects TRBV10-3 to TRBJ2-7, with 7 bases fitting TRBD1. After removal of 5 bases from V and 0 bases from J, the junction contained 7 bases not matched to a gene. Germline V gives CDR1 ENHRY, CDR2 SYGVKD. CDR3 length equals 15 residues. The CDR3 here is CAISPGQDFSYEQYF. The CDR3 nucleotides are TGTGCCATCAGTCCCGGACAGGATTTCTCCTACGAGCAGTACTTC.

The chain recombines TRBV3-1 (or the pseudogene TRBV3-2) with TRBJ2-5; D not certain. The ends were cut back, 0 bases at V and 5 bases at J, with 4 bases in the middle. The germline gives CDR1 LGHDT, CDR2 YNNKEL (reference sequence). This CDR3 is built from 12 residues. The CDR3 DNA is TGTGCCAGCAGCCAAGACCGGGAGACCCAGTACTTC. Translated, it gives CASSQDRETQYF.

This chain links TRBV7-3 with TRBJ2-2, with D maybe TRBD1 (5 bases). The CDR3 contains 17 residues. Per germline, CDR1 SGHTA and CDR2 FQGTGA. The germline V and J ends were trimmed by 1 base and 4 bases, with 16 bases remaining between them. This CDR3 reads CASSLRVGAGPTGELFF. In nucleotides, the CDR3 is TGTGCCAGCAGCTTAAGGGTTGGGGCAGGCCCCACCGGGGAGCTGTTTTTT. Full variable domain (rest looked up from reference TRBV7-3 and TRBJ2-2): GAGVSQTPSNKVTEKGKYVELRCDPISGHTALYWYRQSLGQGPEFLIYFQGTGAADDSGLPNDRFFAVRPEGSVSTLKIQRTERGDSAVYLCASSLRVGAGPTGELFFGEGSRLTVL.

CDR3 nucleotide sequence: TGTGCCAGCAGCTTCGTGGGACAACAAGAGACCCAGTACTTC. As protein: CASSFVGQQETQYF. The genes are TRBV11-2 and TRBJ2-5, with D possibly matching TRBD1 (6 bases). This CDR3 contains 14 residues. V lost 3 bases and J 2 bases, leaving 10 bases between the germline ends. CDR1 is SGHAT and CDR2 is FQNNGV in the germline V gene.

V and J are TRBV20-1 and TRBJ2-1; TRBD2 aligns across 8 bases. This CDR3 spans 15 amino acids. The ends lost 3 bases at V and 5 bases at J; junction bases unmatched: 9. Germline V gene sequence: CDR1 DFQATT, CDR2 SNEGSKA (reference sequence). The CDR3 DNA sequence: TGCAGTGCTAGTTTCACGCCGGGGGGGCACAATGAGCAGTTCTTC. Its translation: CSASFTPGGHNEQFF.

This sequence joins TRBV5-6 and TRBJ1-2; D is unresolved. The CDR3 loop spans 14 amino acids. The ends were cut back, 4 bases at V and 4 bases at J, with 14 bases in the middle. Per germline, CDR1 SGHDT and CDR2 YYEEEE. CDR3: CASSPPRVGYGYTF. The CDR3, as DNA: TGTGCCAGCAGCCCGCCTCGGGTTGGCTATGGCTACACCTTC.

This chain links TRBV18 with TRBJ2-7; TRBD2 is a possible D gene (5 bases). V was clipped by 6 bases and J by 6 bases, with 15 bases between them. This CDR3 has 13 amino acids. Germline V gene sequence: CDR1 KGHSH, CDR2 LQKENI. The CDR3 protein is CASSPRELGEQYF. Here the CDR3 DNA reads TGTGCCAGCTCCCCGAGGGAGCTGGGCGAGCAGTACTTC. Full variable domain (missing parts from reference TRBV18 and TRBJ2-7): NAGVMQNPRHLVRRRGQEARLRCSPMKGHSHVYWYRQLPEEGLKFMVYLQKENIIDESGMPKERFSAEFPKEGPSILRIQQVVRGDSAAYFCASSPRELGEQYFGPGTRLTVT.

V gene TRBV7-9 combines with J gene TRBJ1-2, with D tentatively TRBD1 (5 bases). The ends were cut back, 4 bases at V and 3 bases at J, with 12 bases in the middle. The CDR3 has 14 residues. Germline V lookup: CDR1 SEHNR, CDR2 FQNEAQ (reference sequence). DNA for the CDR3: TGTGCCAGCAGCTCCCTCGGGGGAGACTATGGCTACACCTTC. This translates into CASSSLGGDYGYTF.

This chain connects TRBV5-4 to TRBJ2-6; tentatively, D is TRBD1 (6 bases). The germline CDR1 and CDR2 sequences are SGHNT and YYREEE (reference sequence). The CDR3 totals 16 residues. With 5 bases removed from V and 0 bases from J, the gap between germline ends came to 12 bases. DNA for the CDR3: TGTGCCAGCAGTTCACAACAGGGCTCTGGGGCCAACGTCCTGACTTTC. Encoded protein: CASSSQQGSGANVLTF. Combining the CDR3 with reference TRBV5-4 and TRBJ2-6 gives the whole variable domain ETGVTQSPTHLIKTRGQQVTLRCSSQSGHNTVSWYQQALGQGPQFIFQYYREEENGRGNFPPRFSGLQFPNYSSELNVNALELDDSALYLCASSSQQGSGANVLTFGAGSRLTVL.

The CDR3, as DNA: TGTGCCAGCAGCCAAAGGGGGATCTGGGAGACCCAGTACTTC. Translated: CASSQRGIWETQYF. The gene calls are TRBV6-5 and TRBJ2-5, with a weak D call TRBD1 (6 bases). Trimming stripped 6 bases from V and 5 bases from J, with 16 bases between. The CDR3 loop spans 14 amino acids. CDR1 and CDR2 (germline): MNHEY, SVGAGI.

The V and J genes are TRBV5-1 and TRBJ2-1; 13 bases fit TRBD2. The germline gives CDR1 SGHRS, CDR2 YFSETQ. Trimming at V came to 8 bases and at J to 0 bases, leaving 5 bases not matched to a gene. The CDR3 sequence is 16 residues long. CDR3 nucleotides: TGCGCCAGTGGACTAGCGGGGGTGAGCTCCTACAATGAGCAGTTCTTC. This sequence encodes CASGLAGVSSYNEQFF. Full variable domain (outside the CDR3, taken from reference TRBV5-1 and TRBJ2-1): KAGVTQTPRYLIKTRGQQVTLSCSPISGHRSVSWYQQTPGQGLQFLFEYFSETQRNKGNFPGRFSGRQFSNSRSEMNVSTLELGDSALYLCASGLAGVSSYNEQFFGPGTRLTVL.

The chain couples TRBV7-2 to TRBJ2-1; TRBD1 aligns across 9 bases. Trimming cost V 5 bases and J 4 bases; bases outside gene matches: 3. In germline, CDR1 is SGHTA, CDR2 FQGNSA. This CDR3 region has 14 residues. CDR3 loop: CASSPGTGYNEQFF. The CDR3 DNA reads TGTGCCAGCAGCCCCGGGACAGGGTACAATGAGCAGTTCTTC.

The chain couples TRBV6-1 to TRBJ1-3, with D unclear. CDR3 length: 14 amino acids. CDR1 is MNHNS, CDR2 SASEGT, per germline. Trimming shortened V by 1 base and J by 1 base, and 5 bases separated the two germline ends. CDR3 bases: TGTGCCAGCAGTGAAGGAGGGTCTGGAAACACCATATATTTT. It codes for CASSEGGSGNTIYF.

The count of this clone is one. The chain uses TRBV20-1 and TRBJ2-5, with 10 bases identical to TRBD2. Germline V gene lookup returns CDR1 DFQATT and CDR2 SNEGSKA (reference sequence). Trimming cost V 3 bases and J 1 base; bases outside gene matches: 8. The CDR3 spans 16 residues. CDR3 nucleotides: TGCAGTGCTAGTGGGGTAGCGGGGGGTTTCCAAGAGACCCAGTACTTC. The encoded protein is CSASGVAGGFQETQYF.

CDR3 DNA sequence: TGTGCCAGCCGGACAGGGGGTAGCAATCAGCCCCAGCATTTT. Translating it yields CASRTGGSNQPQHF. V usage is TRBV6-5 and J usage is TRBJ1-5; 10 bases are a match to TRBD1. The CDR3 contains 14 residues. Germline loops: CDR1 MNHEY, CDR2 SVGAGI. The V and J ends lost 8 bases and 0 bases, in that order; junction bases with no gene match: 1.

The gene calls are TRBV27 and TRBJ2-5; maybe TRBD1 (6 bases). V was trimmed by 6 bases and J by 7 bases, leaving 12 bases between them. The CDR3 loop spans 12 amino acids. The germline gives CDR1 MNHEY, CDR2 SMNVEV (reference sequence). CDR3 DNA sequence: TGTGCCAGCAGGGGGGCAGGGGCGACCCAGTACTTC. Encoded protein: CASRGAGATQYF.

The chain links TRBV30 to TRBJ2-3; D gene ambiguous. Looked up from germline, CDR1 is GTSNPN and CDR2 is SVGIG (reference sequence). Trimming left V 3 bases short and J 6 bases short, with 7 bases between. The CDR3 consists of 11 residues. This CDR3 is CAWSPLDTQYF. The CDR3 bases are TGTGCCTGGAGCCCGTTGGATACGCAGTATTTT.

In this sample, this clone turned up once. This chain joins TRBV5-1 and TRBJ2-5; 8 bases agree with TRBD1. CDR1 and CDR2 (germline): SGHRS, YFSETQ. The CDR3 is 14 amino acids. The trim removed 5 bases at V and 1 base at J, leaving 4 bases unmatched. The CDR3 protein is CASRPGQGQETQYF. The DNA of the CDR3 is TGCGCCAGCAGACCCGGACAGGGCCAAGAGACCCAGTACTTC.

This rearrangement joins TRBV7-9 to TRBJ1-3; 8 bases are shared with TRBD1. Germline V gives CDR1 SEHNR, CDR2 FQNEAQ (reference sequence). The CDR3 consists of 17 residues. V trimming: 5 bases; J trimming: 1 base; junction bases outside the gene matches: 10. This chain's CDR3 is CASSQQGGTLSGNTIYF. The CDR3 bases are TGTGCCAGCAGCCAACAGGGGGGGACTCTTTCTGGAAACACCATATATTTT.

There are a few counts of this clone. The J gene is TRBJ1-2, the V gene TRBV10-3; D gene uncertain. Germline lookup yields CDR1 ENHRY and CDR2 SYGVKD. The CDR3 runs 13 residues. The V gene lost 2 bases and the J gene lost 3 bases, with 7 bases spanning the gap. For the CDR3, the DNA is TGTGCCATCAGTGAGGAGGATCACTATGGCTACACCTTC. Its protein product is CAISEEDHYGYTF.

The chain employs TRBV12-3 or TRBV12-4 and TRBJ1-4; D is unresolved. Trimming took 5 bases from V and 4 from J, leaving 2 bases between them. CDR3 length: 11 residues. CDR3 sequence reads: CASSRNEKLFF. In DNA form, the CDR3 reads TGTGCCAGCAGTCGTAATGAAAAACTGTTTTTT.

This chain links TRBV7-9 with TRBJ1-3, with TRBD1 as a possible D gene (5 bases). Germline V CDR1 and CDR2: SEHNR, FQNEAQ (reference sequence). The CDR3 loop spans 16 amino acids. The germline V and J ends were trimmed by 4 bases and 0 bases, with 13 bases remaining between them. The CDR3 DNA follows: TGTGCCAGCAGCTCGGATACAGGCTACTCTGGAAACACCATATATTTT. Protein product: CASSSDTGYSGNTIYF.